Presented here are 26 T cell receptor beta chains from one specimen sequenced in a study of Tregs in tolerant kidney transplant recipients. TCRdb's table, derived via immunoSEQ multiplex PCR, lists solely in-frame clones and lacks some. Found here are about 15,000 clones, 90% to 95% of them singletons; the top ten hold roughly 13%. Sequenced: CD8+ T cells from blood. The receptors were sampled from a human donor in good health.

V usage is TRBV11-3 and J usage is TRBJ1-5; D is unclear. Germline V lookup: CDR1 SGHNT, CDR2 YENEEA. The CDR3 has 16 amino acids. The V gene lost 8 bases and the J gene lost 2 bases, with 19 bases spanning the gap. In nucleotides, the CDR3 is TGTGCCAGCCGACGGAGCAGGTTGGAGGGCAATCAGCCCCAGCATTTT. This gives the protein CASRRSRLEGNQPQHF.

This clone appeared a single time. V is TRBV7-6 and J is TRBJ2-5; 10 bases match TRBD2. The length of the CDR3 is 16 residues. Germline values: CDR1 SGHVS, CDR2 FNYEAQ. V shed 5 bases and J 3 bases; nucleotides not matched to a gene: 9. The CDR3 DNA reads as TGTGCCAGCAGCGGATTATTAGCGGGGGGCGAAGAGACCCAGTACTTC. Protein product: CASSGLLAGGEETQYF.

This rearrangement joins TRBV30 to TRBJ2-1, with TRBD1 matching over 7 bases. V lost 1 base, J lost 1 base, and 4 bases stayed unmatched. The CDR3 runs to 15 residues. Germline CDR1 is GTSNPN and CDR2 is SVGIG (reference sequence). The CDR3 DNA sequence: TGTGCCTGGAGTGAGGGCAGGGGGTCCTACAATGAGCAGTTCTTC. Protein: CAWSEGRGSYNEQFF.

The chain joins TRBV7-6 to TRBJ2-3; the D is unclear. This CDR3 has 15 residues. The V gene's germline CDR1 is SGHVS and CDR2 FNYEAQ. Trimming shortened V by 2 bases and J by 4 bases, and 13 bases separated the two germline ends. The CDR3, as DNA: TGTGCCAGCAGCTTATCGCCCAGGATAGCAGATACGCAGTATTTT. Amino acid sequence: CASSLSPRIADTQYF.

This sequence joins TRBV27 and TRBJ1-1, with D tentatively TRBD1 (5 bases). Germline V CDR1 and CDR2: MNHEY, SMNVEV (reference sequence). Deletions cut 4 bases from V and 5 bases from J, with 17 bases between. The length of the CDR3 is 15 residues. DNA of the CDR3: TGTGCCAGCAGTTCATTTCGGGGACGGTTAACTGAAGCTTTCTTT. It encodes CASSSFRGRLTEAFF.

This chain connects TRBV27 to TRBJ2-7; maybe TRBD2 (5 bases). The CDR3 runs 13 residues. The germline CDR1 and CDR2 sequences are MNHEY and SMNVEV (reference sequence). V shed 6 bases and J shed 5 bases, with 14 bases lying between them. The CDR3 reads CASSHWGVHEQYF. The CDR3 region has the DNA TGTGCCAGCAGCCACTGGGGAGTCCACGAGCAGTACTTC.

The V and J genes are TRBV13 and TRBJ2-7, with 8 positions matching TRBD2. V dropped 5 bases and J dropped 11; count of bases not matched to a gene: 5. The CDR3 is 11 amino acids. Germline V CDR1 and CDR2: PRHDT, FYEKMQ (reference sequence). CDR3: CASSLGTRKYF. The CDR3 region has the DNA TGTGCCAGCAGCCTCGGGACTAGAAAGTACTTC. The whole variable domain, remainder taken from reference TRBV13 and TRBJ2-7, is AAGVIQSPRHLIKEKRETATLKCYPIPRHDTVYWYQQGPGQDPQFLISFYEKMQSDKGSIPDRFSAQQFSDYHSELNMSSLELGDSALYFCASSLGTRKYFGPGTRLTVT.

This sequence joins TRBV4-3 and TRBJ2-3, with D possibly being TRBD2 (6 bases). The CDR3 runs 15 residues. V was cut by 5 bases and J by 2 bases, with 14 bases left in between. Germline V gene data show CDR1 as LGHNA and CDR2 as YSLEER. CDR3 residues: CASSSGGATTDTQYF. The CDR3 DNA sequence: TGCGCCAGCAGCTCGGGCGGGGCCACCACAGATACGCAGTATTTT.

CDR3 bases: TGCGCCAGCAGCTTGGGTACAGGGGAAGAGACCCAGTACTTC. Protein sequence: CASSLGTGEETQYF. The rearrangement joins TRBV5-1 to TRBJ2-5; 7 nucleotides match TRBD1. CDR3 length: 14 amino acids. The junction had 2 bases not matched to a gene; V was cut back by 0 bases and J by 3 bases. CDR1 SGHRS and CDR2 YFSETQ come from the germline V gene.

The chain carries TRBV6-1 and TRBJ1-1; D gene ambiguous. CDR1 is MNHNS, CDR2 SASEGT, per germline. V lost 10 bases and J lost 12, with 27 bases in between. The CDR3 spans 14 residues. The CDR3: CATQEVHLSPDPFF. The CDR3 DNA is TGTGCCACTCAAGAGGTTCATCTTTCCCCTGACCCTTTCTTT.

The V and J genes are TRBV7-9 and TRBJ2-1; D uncertain. The V gene lost 4 bases and the J gene lost 0 bases, with 13 bases spanning the gap. CDR1 is SEHNR, CDR2 FQNEAQ, per germline (reference sequence). This CDR3 spans 16 amino acids. CDR3 in amino acids: CASSSSGTSSYNEQFF. In nucleotides, the CDR3 is TGTGCCAGCAGCTCATCCGGTACGAGCTCCTACAATGAGCAGTTCTTC.

The chain recombines TRBV30 with TRBJ2-3; D call uncertain. There are 16 residues in the CDR3. Germline values: CDR1 GTSNPN, CDR2 SVGIG (reference sequence). Trimming pared 5 bases from V and 0 bases from J, leaving 18 bases between. The CDR3 DNA sequence: TGTGCCTGGGAGCAGGTCGGAAAACCTAGCACAGATACGCAGTATTTT. Amino acids: CAWEQVGKPSTDTQYF. The whole variable domain, filled in from reference TRBV30 and TRBJ2-3, reads SQTIHQWPATLVQPVGSPLSLECTVEGTSNPNLYWYRQAAGRGLQLLFYSVGIGQISSEVPQNLSASRPQDRQFILSSKKLLLSDSGFYLCAWEQVGKPSTDTQYFGPGTRLTVL.

V and J are TRBV19 and TRBJ1-2; D perhaps matches TRBD1 (5 bases). This CDR3 spans 14 amino acids. CDR1 and CDR2 from the germline V gene are LNHDA and SQIVND (reference sequence). Trimming stripped 5 bases from V and 5 bases from J, with 15 bases between. CDR3 residues: CASSHSSRGYGYTF. In DNA, the CDR3 is TGTGCCAGTAGTCACTCGTCAAGGGGATATGGCTACACCTTC.

The V and J genes are TRBV6-6 and TRBJ2-3; 10 bases map to TRBD2. J gave up 5 bases and V 7 bases, and 6 bases lay outside the gene matches. Germline CDR1 reads MNHNY; CDR2 reads SVGAGI (reference sequence). This CDR3 is built from 14 residues. The CDR3 protein is CASTIAGGVDTQYF. CDR3 DNA sequence: TGTGCCAGCACGATAGCGGGAGGTGTAGATACGCAGTATTTT.

This clone was seen once. The chain combines TRBV4-3 with TRBJ2-2; perhaps TRBD2 as D (6 bases). Trimming shortened V by 0 bases and J by 4 bases, and 15 bases separated the two germline ends. CDR1 and CDR2 from the germline V gene are LGHNA and YSLEER. The CDR3 is 17 amino acids. Written as DNA, the CDR3 is TGCGCCAGCAGCCAAGATAGGTCGGGGGTCTTCACCGGGGAGCTGTTTTTT. Translated, it gives CASSQDRSGVFTGELFF.

The chain is built from TRBV11-2 and TRBJ2-3, with D unresolved. The germline gives CDR1 SGHAT, CDR2 FQNNGV. The V gene lost 0 bases and the J gene lost 5 bases, with 12 bases spanning the gap. The CDR3 totals 15 residues. The CDR3 region is CASSLDRPNLDTQYF. The DNA for the CDR3 is TGTGCCAGCAGCTTAGATCGCCCAAACCTAGATACGCAGTATTTT.

This chain links TRBV9 with TRBJ1-1; TRBD1 matches at 9 bases. V shed 2 bases and J 5 bases; nucleotides not matched to a gene: 1. The CDR3 length is 13 residues. Germline V gene data show CDR1 as SGDLS and CDR2 as YYNGEE. CDR3 nucleotide sequence: TGTGCCAGCAGCGTGGGGACAGGGACTGAAGCTTTCTTT. Its translation is CASSVGTGTEAFF. The variable domain in full, completed from reference TRBV9 and TRBJ1-1, reads DSGVTQTPKHLITATGQRVTLRCSPRSGDLSVYWYQQSLDQGLQFLIQYYNGEERAKGNILERFSAQQFPDLHSELNLSSLELGDSALYFCASSVGTGTEAFFGQGTRLTVV.

The rearrangement uses TRBV5-1 and TRBJ1-1; D may be TRBD1 (5 bases). The CDR3 spans 17 residues. Trimming removed 6 bases at V and 4 bases at J, with 25 bases between. The V gene's germline CDR1 is SGHRS and CDR2 YFSETQ. The CDR3 sequence is CASKPSGGRSVGTEAFF. The CDR3 DNA is TGCGCCAGCAAGCCGTCCGGGGGAAGGTCGGTTGGCACTGAAGCTTTCTTT.

The rearrangement links TRBV29-1 to TRBJ2-2; D call uncertain. V dropped 3 bases and J dropped 5 bases, with 13 bases sitting between them. Per germline, CDR1 SQVTM and CDR2 ANQGSEA. The CDR3 covers 14 residues. CDR3 amino acids: CSVDRGLGTGELFF. The CDR3 DNA reads as TGCAGCGTTGATCGAGGTCTAGGGACCGGGGAGCTGTTTTTT.

The chain joins TRBV5-3 to TRBJ2-3, with 9 positions matching TRBD2. TRBV5-3 has ORF status, its function being uncertain. Unmatched junction bases numbered 12, after V lost 0 bases and J lost 4 bases. This CDR3 region has 18 residues. The chain's CDR3 is CARSLARPQRGDPDTQYF. For the CDR3, the DNA is TGTGCCAGAAGCTTGGCCAGGCCCCAGCGGGGGGATCCAGATACGCAGTATTTT.

The V call is TRBV4-2, the J call TRBJ2-3; D is uncertain. CDR1 is LGHNA, CDR2 YNFKEQ, per germline. V dropped 5 bases and J dropped 2 bases, with 23 bases sitting between them. The CDR3 covers 18 residues. In DNA form, the CDR3 reads TGTGCCAGCAGCGATAACCCCGTTGGCGGTTTTCTCACAGATACGCAGTATTTT. Translating gives CASSDNPVGGFLTDTQYF.

The V and J genes are TRBV27 and TRBJ1-2; possibly TRBD1 for D (5 bases). Looked up from germline, CDR1 is MNHEY and CDR2 is SMNVEV (reference sequence). Trimming took 5 bases from V and 2 from J, leaving 12 bases between them. CDR3 length equals 14 residues. The CDR3 protein is CASSPLRQNYGYTF. In nucleotides, the CDR3 is TGTGCCAGCAGTCCCCTCCGACAGAACTATGGCTACACCTTC.

The chain has TRBV11-2 and TRBJ2-3; 12 bases agree with TRBD2. The CDR3 extends over 16 amino acids. The germline V gene has CDR1 SGHAT and CDR2 FQNNGV. Trimming took 5 bases from V and 9 from J; bases not matched to a gene: 12. The CDR3 nucleotides are TGTGCCAGCAGCGATTTGACTAGCGGGAGAGGACTAACGCAGTATTTT. This sequence encodes CASSDLTSGRGLTQYF.

The chain carries TRBV15 and TRBJ1-1; 9 nucleotides agree with TRBD1. Trimming took 3 bases from V and 1 from J; bases not matched to a gene: 3. Germline-derived CDR1 and CDR2 are LNHNV and YYDKDF (reference sequence). The CDR3 length is 15 residues. CDR3 DNA: TGTGCCACCAGCAGTTGGACAGGGGAGAACACTGAAGCTTTCTTT. Protein sequence: CATSSWTGENTEAFF.

The chain joins TRBV27 to TRBJ1-1; TRBD1 matches 8 bases. This CDR3 is built from 14 residues. V dropped 5 bases and J dropped 5; count of bases not matched to a gene: 7. CDR1 MNHEY and CDR2 SMNVEV come from the germline V gene (reference sequence). CDR3 region: CASSRYRGGTEAFF. As DNA, the CDR3 is TGTGCCAGCAGTCGTTACAGGGGGGGGACTGAAGCTTTCTTT.

The sample holds a few counts of this clone. V is TRBV28 and J is TRBJ1-1; no definite D call. This CDR3 spans 15 amino acids. Germline values: CDR1 MDHEN, CDR2 SYDVKM. V lost 3 bases and J 7 bases, leaving 18 bases between the germline ends. The CDR3 nucleotides are TGTGCCAGCAGTTTCCCGATCTCTCCCGGGCATGAAGCTTTCTTT. Protein sequence: CASSFPISPGHEAFF. Using reference TRBV28 and TRBJ1-1 for the parts outside the CDR3, the full variable domain is DVKVTQSSRYLVKRTGEKVFLECVQDMDHENMFWYRQDPGLGLRLIYFSYDVKMKEKGDIPEGYSVSREKKERFSLILESASTNQTSMYLCASSFPISPGHEAFFGQGTRLTVV.